Shown below are 23 T cell receptor beta chains from a single sample sequenced in a study of OX40 agonist ivuxolimab in advanced cancers. Sequencing used immunoSEQ multiplex PCR; TCRdb keeps in-frame clones, though not all of them. The data contain around 84,000 clones, about 93% of them singletons. The sequences come from CD4+ or CD8+ T cells sorted from blood, collected in a trial of the OX40 agonist ivuxolimab. The receptors shown here come from an adult with an advanced solid tumor such as melanoma, head and neck, liver or kidney cancer.

This chain connects TRBV11-3 to TRBJ2-2; D gene ambiguous. From germline, CDR1 is SGHNT and CDR2 YENEEA. V lost 5 bases and J 4 bases, leaving 11 bases between the germline ends. This CDR3 is built from 14 residues. The CDR3 DNA follows: TGTGCCAGCAGCCCCCGTAAGGTCACCGGGGAGCTGTTTTTT. Translating it yields CASSPRKVTGELFF.

This clone was detected once. CDR3 region: CAWSRGAANSYEQYF. The CDR3 nucleotides are TGTGCCTGGAGTAGAGGGGCAGCAAACTCCTACGAGCAGTACTTC. The V gene is TRBV30, the J gene TRBJ2-7; D assignment may be TRBD1 or TRBD2 (5 bases each). The germline gives CDR1 GTSNPN, CDR2 SVGIG (reference sequence). V was pared by 2 bases and J by 0 bases, with 14 bases between. CDR3 length: 15 amino acids. The whole variable domain, remainder taken from reference TRBV30 and TRBJ2-7, is SQTIHQWPATLVQPVGSPLSLECTVEGTSNPNLYWYRQAAGRGLQLLFYSVGIGQISSEVPQNLSASRPQDRQFILSSKKLLLSDSGFYLCAWSRGAANSYEQYFGPGTRLTVT.

This clone has only one observation. J is TRBJ2-7 and V is TRBV2; TRBD2 matches at 14 bases. The germline V gene encodes CDR1 SNHLY and CDR2 FYNNEI. The CDR3 has 15 residues. Trimming at V came to 6 bases and at J to 5 bases, leaving 6 bases not matched to a gene. Here the CDR3 reads CASSTGLAGVDEQYF. Written as DNA, the CDR3 is TGTGCCAGCAGCACGGGACTAGCGGGAGTGGACGAGCAGTACTTC.

This chain connects TRBV5-4 to TRBJ2-7; possible D gene TRBD2, 6 bases. V lost 4 bases, J lost 3 bases, and 17 bases lay in between. CDR3 length: 15 amino acids. The germline gives CDR1 SGHNT, CDR2 YYREEE (reference sequence). The CDR3 protein is CASSPDGGTNYEQYF. In nucleotides, the CDR3 is TGTGCCAGCAGCCCTGATGGGGGGACCAACTACGAGCAGTACTTC.

The rearrangement uses TRBV7-2 and TRBJ2-1; 10 bases align to TRBD2. V lost 5 bases to trimming and J lost 6 bases; unmatched junction nucleotides: 7. CDR3 size: 15 residues. The germline V gene encodes CDR1 SGHTA and CDR2 FQGNSA. The CDR3 sequence: CASSPSGRGANEQFF. The CDR3 nucleotides read TGTGCCAGCAGCCCTAGCGGGAGAGGGGCCAATGAGCAGTTCTTC.

The chain couples TRBV11-2 to TRBJ1-6; D ambiguous. The length of the CDR3 is 13 residues. Germline V lookup: CDR1 SGHAT, CDR2 FQNNGV. Trimming shortened V by 1 base and J by 7 bases, and 5 bases separated the two germline ends. CDR3 DNA: TGTGCCAGCAGCTTAGCAGGCAATTCACCCCTCCACTTT. Translating it yields CASSLAGNSPLHF.

The chain carries TRBV28 and TRBJ2-1; 9 bases align to TRBD2. V was clipped by 9 bases and J by 0 bases; unmatched bases: 3. The germline V gene has CDR1 MDHEN and CDR2 SYDVKM. The CDR3 has 14 amino acids. This CDR3 reads CASGRGGSYNEQFF. As DNA, the CDR3 is TGTGCCAGTGGGCGGGGGGGCTCCTACAATGAGCAGTTCTTC.

The chain joins TRBV5-8 to TRBJ1-5; tentatively, D is TRBD1 (5 bases). Per the germline V gene, CDR1 is SGHTS and CDR2 is YDEGEE. This CDR3 is built from 14 residues. Deletions cut 0 bases from V and 3 bases from J, with 7 bases between. The CDR3 region has the DNA TGTGCCAGCAGCTTGGGGGGCTCCAATCAGCCCCAGCATTTT. As protein: CASSLGGSNQPQHF.

V gene TRBV25-1 combines with J gene TRBJ2-5, with D unclear. The CDR3 runs to 13 residues. Germline V gene lookup returns CDR1 MGHDK and CDR2 SYGVNS. The germline V and J ends were trimmed by 3 bases and 9 bases, with 14 bases remaining between them. The CDR3 nucleotides are TGTGCCAGCAGTGACCCCCGATGGGTGGCCCAGTACTTC. As protein: CASSDPRWVAQYF.

V gene TRBV7-2 combines with J gene TRBJ2-3; TRBD2 matches at 13 bases. CDR1 and CDR2 (germline): SGHTA, FQGNSA. This CDR3 spans 15 amino acids. V lost 5 bases, J lost 6 bases, and 5 bases stayed unmatched. The CDR3 sequence is CASSMGLAGRDTQYF. DNA for the CDR3: TGTGCCAGCAGCATGGGACTAGCGGGGAGGGATACGCAGTATTTT.

V usage is TRBV6-1 and J usage is TRBJ1-5; D uncertain. Between the trimmed V and J ends, which lost 4 bases and 1 base, there was a span of 11 bases. Germline V gene sequence: CDR1 MNHNS, CDR2 SASEGT. CDR3 length equals 15 residues. The CDR3 is CASSGYVDSNQPQHF. CDR3 DNA: TGTGCCAGCAGTGGCTATGTCGACAGCAATCAGCCCCAGCATTTT.

The V and J genes are TRBV5-1 and TRBJ2-4, with 9 nucleotides matching TRBD1. Germline-derived CDR1 and CDR2 are SGHRS and YFSETQ. This CDR3 contains 15 residues. The ends lost 6 bases at V and 6 bases at J; junction bases unmatched: 10. Written as DNA, the CDR3 is TGCGCCAGCACCGAAACCGGGACAGGGCTAAACATTCAGTACTTC. Its protein product is CASTETGTGLNIQYF.

This chain links TRBV28 with TRBJ2-7, with 9 bases lining up with TRBD1. The CDR3 consists of 14 residues. CDR1 and CDR2 from the germline V gene are MDHEN and SYDVKM. After removal of 7 bases from V and 2 bases from J, the junction contained 6 bases not matched to a gene. CDR3 bases: TGTGCCAGCATGGGGACAGGGACTACCTACGAGCAGTACTTC. It yields the protein CASMGTGTTYEQYF. The entire variable domain, with the rest obtained from reference TRBV28 and TRBJ2-7, is as follows: DVKVTQSSRYLVKRTGEKVFLECVQDMDHENMFWYRQDPGLGLRLIYFSYDVKMKEKGDIPEGYSVSREKKERFSLILESASTNQTSMYLCASMGTGTTYEQYFGPGTRLTVT.

V usage is TRBV5-1 and J usage is TRBJ1-1; a possible D gene is TRBD1 (5 bases). V was trimmed by 3 bases and J by 2 bases, leaving 11 bases between them. This CDR3 is built from 14 residues. Germline V gives CDR1 SGHRS, CDR2 YFSETQ. CDR3 nucleotides: TGCGCCAGCAGCTGGGACGGGGTTAACACTGAAGCTTTCTTT. Protein product: CASSWDGVNTEAFF.

The chain links TRBV15 to TRBJ1-2; the match to TRBD1 covers 7 bases. J was trimmed by 8 bases and V by 1 base; bases with no gene match: 7. CDR3 length: 14 amino acids. CDR1 and CDR2 (germline): LNHNV, YYDKDF (reference sequence). DNA of the CDR3: TGTGCCACCAGCAGAGGACAGGGCGAACAAGGCTACACCTTC. It codes for CATSRGQGEQGYTF.

The chain carries TRBV5-4 and TRBJ1-4, with D maybe TRBD1 (6 bases). CDR1 is SGHNT, CDR2 YYREEE, per germline (reference sequence). The CDR3 contains 16 residues. Between the trimmed V and J ends, which lost 3 bases and 4 bases, there was a span of 16 bases. The CDR3 DNA follows: TGTGCCAGCAGCTCAGGACAGCCAGCCTTTAATGAAAAACTGTTTTTT. Protein: CASSSGQPAFNEKLFF. The complete variable domain, with remaining parts taken from reference TRBV5-4 and TRBJ1-4, reads ETGVTQSPTHLIKTRGQQVTLRCSSQSGHNTVSWYQQALGQGPQFIFQYYREEENGRGNFPPRFSGLQFPNYSSELNVNALELDDSALYLCASSSGQPAFNEKLFFGSGTQLSVL.

The chain employs TRBV5-1 and TRBJ2-3; D is unresolved. This CDR3 is built from 13 residues. CDR1 and CDR2 (germline): SGHRS, YFSETQ. Trimming took off 5 bases at V and 1 base at J, with 8 bases between the two ends. The CDR3 sequence: CASSPSGTDTQYF. DNA of the CDR3: TGCGCCAGCAGTCCCAGCGGCACAGATACGCAGTATTTT.

The chain couples TRBV6-1 to TRBJ1-1; D is ambiguous. This CDR3 contains 13 residues. Trimming left V 3 bases short and J 1 base short, with 6 bases between. CDR1 is MNHNS, CDR2 SASEGT, per germline. The CDR3 loop reads CASSEVRNTEAFF. The CDR3 DNA reads as TGTGCCAGCAGTGAGGTGAGGAACACTGAAGCTTTCTTT.

The V gene is TRBV5-1, the J gene TRBJ2-3, with 8 nucleotides matching TRBD2. Germline V lookup: CDR1 SGHRS, CDR2 YFSETQ. The CDR3 is 15 amino acids. J gave up 4 bases and V 2 bases, and 6 bases lay outside the gene matches. Here the CDR3 DNA reads TGCGCCAGCAGCTTAAGCGGGGGCCTGTCAGATACGCAGTATTTT. As protein: CASSLSGGLSDTQYF.

The chain carries TRBV5-5 and TRBJ2-7, with unresolved D. Trimming left V 1 base short and J 7 bases short, with 18 bases between. Per the germline V gene, CDR1 is SGHKS and CDR2 is YYEKEE (reference sequence). The CDR3 totals 15 residues. The CDR3 region is CASSLSTERAQEQYF. The CDR3, as DNA: TGTGCCAGCAGCTTGAGTACAGAACGGGCACAGGAGCAGTACTTC.

The count of this clone is one. The V and J genes are TRBV5-1 and TRBJ1-1; D gene unclear. Germline CDR1 reads SGHRS; CDR2 reads YFSETQ. This CDR3 is 14 amino acids long. Trimming cost V 0 bases and J 3 bases, with 9 bases left between them. The CDR3 sequence is CASSLEGTHTEAFF. CDR3 coding DNA: TGCGCCAGCAGCTTGGAAGGTACCCACACTGAAGCTTTCTTT.

The chain joins TRBV27 to TRBJ2-1; tentative D call: TRBD1 (6 bases). Trimming left V 6 bases short and J 1 base short, with 10 bases between. Germline lookup yields CDR1 MNHEY and CDR2 SMNVEV (reference sequence). The CDR3 length is 14 residues. This chain's CDR3 is CASRKTGSYNEQFF. The CDR3 region has the DNA TGTGCCAGCAGGAAGACAGGTTCCTACAATGAGCAGTTCTTC.

V usage is TRBV6-5 and J usage is TRBJ2-5; D is perhaps TRBD1 or TRBD2 (5 bases each). This CDR3 region has 14 residues. V was cut by 5 bases and J by 3 bases, with 13 bases left in between. Per germline, CDR1 MNHEY and CDR2 SVGAGI. CDR3 coding DNA: TGTGCCAGCAGTCCCTTCGGGACCAAAGAGACCCAGTACTTC. This codes for CASSPFGTKETQYF.